This T cell receptor (beta chain) comes out of a study of T cells in Graves' hyperthyroidism and ophthalmopathy. It was RNA transcripts that yielded the amplified TCR beta CDR3 regions. TCR CDR3 underwent first-round RT-PCR with the HTBI primer set. TCRdb called the multiplex PCR reads again in MiXCR, with one record for every CDR3 protein. The sample records roughly 650,000 distinct CDR3 sequences, more than 15% being singletons. CDR3 length: 16 residues. Germline V gives CDR1 DFQATT, CDR2 SNEGSKA (reference sequence). V gave up 4 bases and J gave up 9 bases, with 22 bases separating them. This clonotype has at least ten counts.

The chain combines TRBV20-1 with TRBJ1-6; perhaps TRBD1 as D (5 bases). Input material: blood. The receptor was isolated from a woman aged 40-49 years with Graves' ophthalmopathy. CDR3 in amino acids: CSATRGRNNGGSPLHF. CDR3 bases: TGCAGTGCTACGCGGGGACGGAATAATGGAGGTTCACCCCTCCACTTT.